This T cell receptor beta chain was sequenced during a study of cytomegalovirus exposure and HLA in healthy donors. PCR involved 60 Vbeta and 13 Jbeta primers. Assay used: immunoSEQ multiplex PCR; TCRdb lists only in-frame clones, some missing. The profile covers roughly 240,000 clones, with 70% to 90% appearing a single time and roughly 0.22% taken by the ten largest. Germline V gives CDR1 SEHNR, CDR2 FQNEAQ (reference sequence). The V and J ends lost 6 bases and 3 bases respectively, with 15 bases between them. The CDR3 is 14 amino acids. Sequenced: PBMCs. The clonotype originates from a girl aged 2 to 10 in good health and CMV-seronegative. The chain combines TRBV7-9 with TRBJ2-7; weak D call: TRBD1 (5 bases). The CDR3 loop reads CASSHPRADYEQYF. The CDR3 bases are TGTGCCAGCAGTCACCCCAGGGCGGACTACGAGCAGTACTTC. The full variable domain, rest sourced from reference TRBV7-9 and TRBJ2-7, is DTGVSQNPRHKITKRGQNVTFRCDPISEHNRLYWYRQTLGQGPEFLTYFQNEAQLEKSRLLSDRFSAERPKGSFSTLEIQRTEQGDSAMYLCASSHPRADYEQYFGPGTRLTVT.